These T cell receptor beta chains were read from a single sample in a study of blood T cell repertoires in COVID-19. The table came from immunoSEQ multiplex PCR; TCRdb's copy has only in-frame clones and leaves some out. The sample includes around 19,000 clones, more than 75% of them seen just once. The sequenced material came from peripheral blood. The receptor set was obtained from a human donor in a cohort sampled during active COVID-19. The conserved cysteine and the conserved F or W are not part of the CDR3 here.

v_call cdr3_aa
TRBV7-8 ASSSQGATNYGYT
TRBV28 ASSGTVGGRFGTEAF
TRBV11-1 ASSSPGSANTGELF
TRBV5-1 ASRPGLAERDTQY
TRBV7-9 ASSATDNSPLH
TRBV14 ASSPQLGRGANVLT
TRBV14 ASSPSGSYEQY
TRBV9 ASSVGGQINEQF
TRBV24-1 ATSGTGAWGQPQH
TRBV6-1 ASSESGDNQPQH
TRBV21-1 ASRGRLWVNTEAF
TRBV29-1 SVGLMGRTGTHTQY
TRBV19 ASTPLASGNYNEQF
TRBV21-1 ASSKGTDSGNTIY
TRBV28 ASSLGTYNSPLH
TRBV19 ASSILAGGPTDTQY
TRBV24-1 ATSDADSGRTRNEQF
TRBV5-6 ASTRNGELF
TRBV28 ASTPPPSDRGLDTQY
TRBV5-8 ASSLGADFSYEQY
TRBV5-6 ASSLSGTIGNEQF
TRBV28 ASSSPDRTRGNEKLF
TRBV7-2 ASRAGGSISGNTIY
TRBV5-4 ASSPGLAARTSNEQF
TRBV21-1 ASSTSGTAEKLF
TRBV18 ASSPMEGGYNEQF
TRBV30 AWNGDSNQPQH
TRBV24-1 ATSGKGLAGGPSGELF
TRBV5-4 ASSLWGGNTIY
TRBV30 AWSVRQGGSGGTEAF
TRBV6-6 ASSYGSGGRTDTQY
TRBV9 ASSPAGVGGGETQY
TRBV5-1 ASSLGQGRMGRREGRTDTQY
TRBV7-9 ASSPTGRREASTDTQY
TRBV29-1 STSDREGRETQY
TRBV6-4 ATSKTSGGGGNEQF
TRBV6-5 ASSSGFEQF
TRBV19 ATTGLAGGSKNIQY
TRBV29-1 SVGGGGAGNTIY
TRBV7-2 ASSLFPGDQETQY